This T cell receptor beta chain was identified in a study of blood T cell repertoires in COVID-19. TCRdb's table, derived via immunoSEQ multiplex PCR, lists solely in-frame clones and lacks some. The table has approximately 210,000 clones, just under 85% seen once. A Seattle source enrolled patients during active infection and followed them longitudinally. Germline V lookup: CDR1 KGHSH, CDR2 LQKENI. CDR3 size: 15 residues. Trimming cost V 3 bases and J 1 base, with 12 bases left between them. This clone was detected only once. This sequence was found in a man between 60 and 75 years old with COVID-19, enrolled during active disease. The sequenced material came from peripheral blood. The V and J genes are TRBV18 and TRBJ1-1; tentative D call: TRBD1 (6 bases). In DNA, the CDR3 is TGTGCCAGCTCACCCGGGGGCGGGGGGAACACTGAAGCTTTCTTT. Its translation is CASSPGGGGNTEAFF.